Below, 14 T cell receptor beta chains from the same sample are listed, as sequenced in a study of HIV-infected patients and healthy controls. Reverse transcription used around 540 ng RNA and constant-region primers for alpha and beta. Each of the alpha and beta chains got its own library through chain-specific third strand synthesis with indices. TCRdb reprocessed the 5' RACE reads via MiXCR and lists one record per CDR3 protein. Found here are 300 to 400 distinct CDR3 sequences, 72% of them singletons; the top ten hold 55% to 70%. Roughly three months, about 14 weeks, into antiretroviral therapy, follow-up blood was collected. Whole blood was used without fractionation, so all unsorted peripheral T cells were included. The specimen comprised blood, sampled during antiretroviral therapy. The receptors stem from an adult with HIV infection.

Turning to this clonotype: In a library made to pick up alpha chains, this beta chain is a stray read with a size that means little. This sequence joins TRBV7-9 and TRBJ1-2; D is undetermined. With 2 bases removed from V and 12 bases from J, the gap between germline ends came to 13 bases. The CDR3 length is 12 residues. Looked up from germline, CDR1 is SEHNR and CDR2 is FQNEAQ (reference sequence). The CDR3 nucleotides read TGTGCCAGCAGCTTATCCGGAGTCGACGACACCTTC. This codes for CASSLSGVDDTF.

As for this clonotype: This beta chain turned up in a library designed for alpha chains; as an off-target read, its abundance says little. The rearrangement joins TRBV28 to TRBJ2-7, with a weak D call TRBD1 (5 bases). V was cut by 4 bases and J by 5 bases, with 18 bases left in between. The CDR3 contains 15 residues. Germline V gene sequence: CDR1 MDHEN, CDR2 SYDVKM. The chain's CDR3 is CASSWSPSRVHEQYF. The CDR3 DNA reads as TGTGCCAGCAGTTGGTCCCCAAGCAGGGTACACGAGCAGTACTTC.

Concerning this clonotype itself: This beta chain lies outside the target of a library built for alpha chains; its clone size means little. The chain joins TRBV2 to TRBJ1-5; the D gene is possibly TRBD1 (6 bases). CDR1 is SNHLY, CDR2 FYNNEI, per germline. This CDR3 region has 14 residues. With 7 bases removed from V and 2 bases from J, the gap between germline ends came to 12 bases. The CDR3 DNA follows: TGTGCCAGCACCAGGGGTGAGGGCAATCAGCCCCAGCATTTT. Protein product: CASTRGEGNQPQHF. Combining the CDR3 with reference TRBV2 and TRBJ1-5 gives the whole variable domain EPEVTQTPSHQVTQMGQEVILRCVPISNHLYFYWYRQILGQKVEFLVSFYNNEISEKSEIFDDQFSVERPDGSNFTLKIRSTKLEDSAMYFCASTRGEGNQPQHFGDGTRLSIL.

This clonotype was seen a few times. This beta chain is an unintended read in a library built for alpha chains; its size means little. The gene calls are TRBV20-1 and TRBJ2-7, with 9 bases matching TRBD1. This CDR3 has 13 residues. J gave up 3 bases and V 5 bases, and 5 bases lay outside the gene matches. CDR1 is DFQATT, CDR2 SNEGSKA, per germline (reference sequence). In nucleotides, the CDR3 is TGCAGTGCTCCCGGGACAGGGAACTACGAGCAGTACTTC. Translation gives CSAPGTGNYEQYF.

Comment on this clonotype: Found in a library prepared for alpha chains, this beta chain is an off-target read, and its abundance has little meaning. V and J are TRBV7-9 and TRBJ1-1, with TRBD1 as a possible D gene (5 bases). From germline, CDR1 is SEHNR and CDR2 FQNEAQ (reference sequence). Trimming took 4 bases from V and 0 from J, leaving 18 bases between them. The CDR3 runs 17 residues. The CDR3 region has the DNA TGTGCCAGCAGCTCCCATGATTGGGGGGGAATGAACACTGAAGCTTTCTTT. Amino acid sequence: CASSSHDWGGMNTEAFF.

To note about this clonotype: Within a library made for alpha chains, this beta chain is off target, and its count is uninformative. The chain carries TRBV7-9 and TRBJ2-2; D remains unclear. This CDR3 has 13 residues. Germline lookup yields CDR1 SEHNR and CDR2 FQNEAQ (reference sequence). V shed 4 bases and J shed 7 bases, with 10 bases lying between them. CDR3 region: CASSSWDVGELFF. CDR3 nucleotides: TGTGCCAGCAGCTCCTGGGATGTCGGGGAGCTGTTTTTT.

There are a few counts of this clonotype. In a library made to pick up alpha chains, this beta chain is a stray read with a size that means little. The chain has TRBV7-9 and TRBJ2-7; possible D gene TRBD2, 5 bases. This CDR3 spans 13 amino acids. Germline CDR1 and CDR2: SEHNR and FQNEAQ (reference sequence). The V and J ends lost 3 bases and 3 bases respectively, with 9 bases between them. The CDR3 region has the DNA TGTGCCAGCAGCTTCGACTACCGCTACGAGCAGTACTTC. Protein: CASSFDYRYEQYF.

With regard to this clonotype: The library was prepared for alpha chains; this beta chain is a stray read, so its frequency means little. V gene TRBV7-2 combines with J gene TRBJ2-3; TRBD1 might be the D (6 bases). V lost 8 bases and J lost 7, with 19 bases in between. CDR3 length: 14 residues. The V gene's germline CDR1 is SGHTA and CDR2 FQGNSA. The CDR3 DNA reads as TGTGCCAGCGGGGGCCTGGGACCGGGCTATACGCAGTATTTT. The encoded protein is CASGGLGPGYTQYF.

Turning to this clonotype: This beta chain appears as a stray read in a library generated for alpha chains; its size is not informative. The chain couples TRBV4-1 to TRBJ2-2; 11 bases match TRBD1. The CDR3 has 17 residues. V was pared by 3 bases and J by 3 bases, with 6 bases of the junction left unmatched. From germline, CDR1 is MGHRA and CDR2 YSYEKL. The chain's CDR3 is CASSQRGTGGDTGELFF. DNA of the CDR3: TGCGCCAGCAGCCAGAGGGGGACAGGGGGAGACACCGGGGAGCTGTTTTTT.

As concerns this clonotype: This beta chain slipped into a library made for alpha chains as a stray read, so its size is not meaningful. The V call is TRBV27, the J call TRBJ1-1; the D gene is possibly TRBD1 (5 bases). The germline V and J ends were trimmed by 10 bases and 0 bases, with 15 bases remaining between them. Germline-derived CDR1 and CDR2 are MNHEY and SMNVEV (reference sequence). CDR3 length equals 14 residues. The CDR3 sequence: CATSATVMNTEAFF. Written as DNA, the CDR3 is TGTGCCACCTCTGCGACAGTAATGAACACTGAAGCTTTCTTT.

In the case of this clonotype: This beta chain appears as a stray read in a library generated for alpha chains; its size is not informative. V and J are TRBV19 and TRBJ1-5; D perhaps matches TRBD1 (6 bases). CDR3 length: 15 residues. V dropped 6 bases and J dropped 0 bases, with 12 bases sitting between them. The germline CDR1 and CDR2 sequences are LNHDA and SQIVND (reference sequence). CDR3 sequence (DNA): TGTGCCAGTAGCCAGGGGTCTTATAGCAATCAGCCCCAGCATTTT. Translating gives CASSQGSYSNQPQHF.

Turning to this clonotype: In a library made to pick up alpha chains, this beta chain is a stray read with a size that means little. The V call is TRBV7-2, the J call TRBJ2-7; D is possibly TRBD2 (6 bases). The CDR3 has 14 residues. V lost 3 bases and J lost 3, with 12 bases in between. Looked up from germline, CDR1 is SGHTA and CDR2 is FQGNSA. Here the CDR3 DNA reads TGTGCCAGCAGCTTTGTCGGGGGTGACTACGAGCAGTACTTC. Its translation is CASSFVGGDYEQYF.

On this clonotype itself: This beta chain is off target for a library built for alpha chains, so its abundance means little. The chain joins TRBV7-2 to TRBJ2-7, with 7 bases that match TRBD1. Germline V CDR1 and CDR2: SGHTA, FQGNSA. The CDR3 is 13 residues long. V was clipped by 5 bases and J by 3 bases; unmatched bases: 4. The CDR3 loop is CASSPRTGYEQYF. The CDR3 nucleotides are TGTGCCAGCAGCCCCCGGACAGGCTACGAGCAGTACTTC.

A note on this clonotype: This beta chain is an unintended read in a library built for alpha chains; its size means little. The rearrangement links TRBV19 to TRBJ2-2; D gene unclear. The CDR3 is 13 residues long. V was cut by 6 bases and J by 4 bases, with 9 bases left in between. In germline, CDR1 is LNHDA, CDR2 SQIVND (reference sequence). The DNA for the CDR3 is TGTGCCAGTAGCCCTACGATCACCGGGGAGCTGTTTTTT. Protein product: CASSPTITGELFF.